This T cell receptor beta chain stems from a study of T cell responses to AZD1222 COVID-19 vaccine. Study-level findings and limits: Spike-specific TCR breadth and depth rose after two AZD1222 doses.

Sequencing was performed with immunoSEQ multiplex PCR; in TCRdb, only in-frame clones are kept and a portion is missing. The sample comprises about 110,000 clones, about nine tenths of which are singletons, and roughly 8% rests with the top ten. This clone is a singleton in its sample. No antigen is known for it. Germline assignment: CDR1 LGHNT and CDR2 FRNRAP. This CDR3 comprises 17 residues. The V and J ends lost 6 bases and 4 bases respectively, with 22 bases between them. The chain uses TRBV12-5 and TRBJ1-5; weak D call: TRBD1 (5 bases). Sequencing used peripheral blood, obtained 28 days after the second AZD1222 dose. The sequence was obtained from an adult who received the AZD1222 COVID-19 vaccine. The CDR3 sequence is CASGNYGGRGLNQPQHF. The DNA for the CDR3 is TGTGCTAGTGGGAACTACGGGGGGAGGGGACTTAATCAGCCCCAGCATTTT.